The 32 T cell receptor beta chains listed next were all sequenced from one sample in a study of blood T cell repertoires in COVID-19. Measured with immunoSEQ multiplex PCR; TCRdb has only the in-frame clones, and not every one. The sample lists about 270,000 clones; over 75% were seen once. Input material: PBMCs or T cells enriched from blood (not recorded which). All receptors derive from a young woman who had recovered from COVID-19.

This chain joins TRBV6-5 and TRBJ1-2, with D perhaps TRBD1 (6 bases). There are 13 residues in the CDR3. V lost 7 bases, J lost 7 bases, and 16 bases lay in between. Germline loops: CDR1 MNHEY, CDR2 SVGAGI. The CDR3 DNA reads as TGTGCCAGCAACCGCAGGGGCTTCGGTGGCTACACCTTC. It specifies CASNRRGFGGYTF.

The chain uses TRBV29-1 and TRBJ1-2; 10 bases map to TRBD1. From germline, CDR1 is SQVTM and CDR2 ANQGSEA. J lost 7 bases, V lost 5 bases, and 4 bases had no gene match. The CDR3 extends over 12 amino acids. The CDR3 DNA reads TGCAGCGTTAGACAGGGGGCCGGTGGCTACACCTTC. Translating it yields CSVRQGAGGYTF.

The rearrangement links TRBV9 to TRBJ1-3; no reliable D call. In germline, CDR1 is SGDLS, CDR2 YYNGEE. The V end lost 0 bases, the J end lost 4 bases, and 8 bases lay between the germline ends. The CDR3 extends over 14 amino acids. Here the CDR3 reads CASSVVGGGNTIYF. CDR3 nucleotides: TGTGCCAGCAGCGTAGTTGGAGGGGGAAACACCATATATTTT.

This chain joins TRBV14 and TRBJ1-6, with a tentative D call TRBD1 (6 bases). Germline V CDR1 and CDR2: SGHDN, FVKESK. V was trimmed by 3 bases and J by 10 bases, leaving 16 bases between them. The CDR3 consists of 15 residues. The CDR3 DNA follows: TGTGCCAGCAGCCAGCTTAGGGGGTCGGGGTCACCCCTCCACTTT. Translation: CASSQLRGSGSPLHF.

V gene TRBV2 combines with J gene TRBJ1-5, with D possibly matching TRBD1 (5 bases). The V gene's germline CDR1 is SNHLY and CDR2 FYNNEI. Trimming cost V 1 base and J 7 bases, with 11 bases left between them. This CDR3 has 14 residues. The chain's CDR3 is CASSEGREGQPQHF. The DNA for the CDR3 is TGTGCCAGCAGTGAAGGCCGGGAGGGGCAGCCCCAGCATTTT.

The chain employs TRBV6-5 and TRBJ2-3; 8 bases map to TRBD2. V lost 7 bases and J lost 4; bases outside the gene matches: 7. CDR3 size: 14 residues. Germline V lookup: CDR1 MNHEY, CDR2 SVGAGI. The DNA for the CDR3 is TGTGCCAGCATGCCTAGCGGGTTTTCAGATACGCAGTATTTT. Translation: CASMPSGFSDTQYF.

This clone was seen more than once but under ten times. This rearrangement joins TRBV11-3 to TRBJ1-5, with a possible D match to TRBD1 (5 bases). Germline V CDR1 and CDR2: SGHNT, YENEEA. This CDR3 has 17 residues. V lost 5 bases to trimming and J lost 0 bases, with 17 bases between them. CDR3 residues: CASSPRRAGNSNQPQHF. CDR3 DNA: TGTGCCAGCAGCCCCCGCAGGGCAGGTAATAGCAATCAGCCCCAGCATTTT. The variable domain in full, completed from reference TRBV11-3 and TRBJ1-5, reads EAGVVQSPRYKIIEKKQPVAFWCNPISGHNTLYWYLQNLGQGPELLIRYENEEAVDDSQLPKDRFSAERLKGVDSTLKIQPAELGDSAVYLCASSPRRAGNSNQPQHFGDGTRLSIL.

V is TRBV28 and J is TRBJ1-2; D not resolved. This CDR3 is 14 amino acids long. The germline V gene encodes CDR1 MDHEN and CDR2 SYDVKM. Trimming stripped 2 bases from V and 4 bases from J, with 11 bases between. This CDR3 is CASSLHHFVYGYTF. DNA of the CDR3: TGTGCCAGCAGTTTACATCATTTTGTCTATGGCTACACCTTC.

The rearrangement links TRBV7-9 to TRBJ1-4, with 8 bases aligning to TRBD1. This CDR3 spans 14 amino acids. Trimming at V came to 5 bases and at J to 8 bases, leaving 7 bases not matched to a gene. Per germline, CDR1 SEHNR and CDR2 FQNEAQ (reference sequence). The CDR3 region has the DNA TGTGCCAGCAGCCTACAGACAGGGGAGGAAAAACTGTTTTTT. Residues: CASSLQTGEEKLFF.

The V gene is TRBV29-1, the J gene TRBJ2-1, with TRBD2 identical over 7 bases. CDR3 length: 14 residues. After removal of 7 bases from V and 5 bases from J, the junction contained 11 bases not matched to a gene. CDR1 and CDR2 from the germline V gene are SQVTM and ANQGSEA. As DNA, the CDR3 is TGCAGCGCCGAGAGAGGGGAGGGTGACAATGAGCAGTTCTTC. This encodes CSAERGEGDNEQFF.

This rearrangement joins TRBV18 to TRBJ2-7; D may be TRBD2 (6 bases). The CDR3 extends over 13 amino acids. Germline-derived CDR1 and CDR2 are KGHSH and LQKENI. The V gene lost 3 bases and the J gene lost 4 bases, with 10 bases spanning the gap. The CDR3 DNA reads TGTGCCAGCTCACCGGGACTGACATACGAGCAGTACTTC. Translated: CASSPGLTYEQYF.

The chain couples TRBV21-1 to TRBJ2-3; TRBD2 is taken as the D call from the table, unchecked against the DNA. TRBV21-1 is assigned pseudogene status. CDR3 length: 18 residues. In nucleotides, the CDR3 is TGTGCCAGCAGCAAAGTGGGACTAGCGGGGGGCTATACAGATACGCAGTATTTT. Translating gives CASSKVGLAGGYTDTQYF.

The chain links TRBV19 to TRBJ2-1; TRBD2 agrees at 7 bases. The V gene's germline CDR1 is LNHDA and CDR2 SQIVND (reference sequence). V dropped 4 bases and J dropped 4; count of bases not matched to a gene: 4. The CDR3 has 14 amino acids. CDR3 sequence: CASSTGTKYNEQFF. DNA of the CDR3: TGTGCCAGTAGTACCGGGACTAAGTACAATGAGCAGTTCTTC.

This clone has a single count. The V and J genes are TRBV19 and TRBJ1-3; D ambiguous. This CDR3 contains 14 residues. Between the trimmed V and J ends, which lost 3 bases and 1 base, there was a span of 7 bases. CDR1 is LNHDA and CDR2 is SQIVND in the germline V gene (reference sequence). For the CDR3, the DNA is TGTGCCAGTAGTATTCTCGGTTCTGGAAACACCATATATTTT. It yields the protein CASSILGSGNTIYF.

Only one count was recorded for this clone. The rearrangement links TRBV30 to TRBJ1-1; D possibly corresponds to TRBD1 (5 bases). Per the germline V gene, CDR1 is GTSNPN and CDR2 is SVGIG (reference sequence). The CDR3 runs to 10 residues. CDR3: CAQGFPEAFF. The CDR3, as DNA: TGTGCGCAGGGATTCCCTGAAGCTTTCTTT.

The rearrangement links TRBV7-9 to TRBJ2-5; D remains ambiguous. The germline CDR1 and CDR2 sequences are SEHNR and FQNEAQ (reference sequence). The ends were cut back, 3 bases at V and 1 base at J, with 12 bases in the middle. The CDR3 sequence is 15 residues long. In DNA form, the CDR3 reads TGTGCCAGCAGCTTTAGTAGTCTACGCCAAGAGACCCAGTACTTC. Translation: CASSFSSLRQETQYF.

DNA of the CDR3: TGTGCCAGCAGCTTGACTAGCGTCTCCTACGAGCAGTACTTC. Amino acids: CASSLTSVSYEQYF. The gene calls are TRBV5-5 and TRBJ2-7; TRBD2 aligns across 7 bases. Germline-derived CDR1 and CDR2 are SGHKS and YYEKEE (reference sequence). V was pared by 1 base and J by 0 bases, with 1 base of the junction left unmatched. CDR3 length: 14 amino acids.

This rearrangement joins TRBV10-2 to TRBJ1-5; TRBD1 is a possible D gene (6 bases). The V end was cut by 3 bases, the J end by 3 bases, with 9 bases between. The CDR3 is 14 amino acids. Germline V gene data show CDR1 as WSHSY and CDR2 as SAAADI. Here the CDR3 reads CASSERTVNQPQHF. Written as DNA, the CDR3 is TGCGCCAGCAGTGAAAGGACAGTCAATCAGCCCCAGCATTTT.

This sequence joins TRBV19 and TRBJ2-1; 14 bases match TRBD2. V dropped 6 bases and J dropped 3; count of bases not matched to a gene: 4. The germline gives CDR1 LNHDA, CDR2 SQIVND (reference sequence). The CDR3 is 16 residues long. The CDR3, as DNA: TGTGCCAGTAGAGGGACTAGCGGGGGTTTCTACAATGAGCAGTTCTTC. Its protein product is CASRGTSGGFYNEQFF. The variable domain in full, completed from reference TRBV19 and TRBJ2-1, reads DGGITQSPKYLFRKEGQNVTLSCEQNLNHDAMYWYRQDPGQGLRLIYYSQIVNDFQKGDIAEGYSVSREKKESFPLTVTSAQKNPTAFYLCASRGTSGGFYNEQFFGPGTRLTVL.

This chain connects TRBV27 to TRBJ2-4, with 9 bases fitting TRBD1. Germline V lookup: CDR1 MNHEY, CDR2 SMNVEV (reference sequence). V lost 4 bases, J lost 6 bases, and 13 bases stayed unmatched. The CDR3 runs 17 residues. CDR3 protein: CASSYYGVGGQGNIQYF. CDR3 nucleotides: TGTGCCAGCAGTTACTACGGGGTTGGGGGACAGGGAAACATTCAGTACTTC.

This clone was observed once. This chain connects TRBV6-5 to TRBJ2-7; 9 nucleotides match TRBD1. V gave up 7 bases and J gave up 7 bases; unmatched junction bases: 8. The CDR3 totals 13 residues. The germline CDR1 and CDR2 sequences are MNHEY and SVGAGI. CDR3 residues: CASIMDRGREQYF. CDR3 coding DNA: TGTGCCAGCATTATGGACAGGGGTAGGGAGCAGTACTTC.

V usage is TRBV18 and J usage is TRBJ2-3; perhaps TRBD2 as D (5 bases). In germline, CDR1 is KGHSH, CDR2 LQKENI. Trimming left V 0 bases short and J 0 bases short, with 10 bases between. This CDR3 contains 16 residues. The CDR3 DNA follows: TGTGCCAGCTCACCACCCGGCGGGCCGAGCACAGATACGCAGTATTTT. Translation gives CASSPPGGPSTDTQYF.

This clone came up once. The rearrangement joins TRBV5-4 to TRBJ2-1, with 9 bases aligning to TRBD1. Germline loops: CDR1 SGHNT, CDR2 YYREEE (reference sequence). The CDR3 extends over 15 amino acids. Unmatched junction bases numbered 8, after V lost 4 bases and J lost 6 bases. Here the CDR3 DNA reads TGTGCCAGCAGCCGGCGGGACAGGGTAACCAATGAGCAGTTCTTC. Translating it yields CASSRRDRVTNEQFF.

V usage is TRBV10-3 and J usage is TRBJ2-7, with 11 bases lining up with TRBD2. From germline, CDR1 is ENHRY and CDR2 SYGVKD. This CDR3 is built from 16 residues. The ends lost 6 bases at V and 0 bases at J; junction bases unmatched: 7. In DNA form, the CDR3 reads TGTGCCATCAGAACTAGCGGGGGTACCAGCTCCTACGAGCAGTACTTC. It specifies CAIRTSGGTSSYEQYF.

The rearrangement uses TRBV9 and TRBJ1-2, with TRBD1 matching over 7 bases. The germline CDR1 and CDR2 sequences are SGDLS and YYNGEE. V gave up 6 bases and J gave up 6 bases; unmatched junction bases: 8. This CDR3 contains 13 residues. The CDR3 loop reads CASTGQVGHGYTF. CDR3 nucleotides: TGTGCCAGCACCGGACAGGTCGGGCATGGCTACACCTTC.

The V gene is TRBV12-3 or TRBV12-4, the J gene TRBJ1-2, with TRBD1 as a possible D gene (6 bases). CDR3 length: 12 amino acids. V gave up 11 bases and J gave up 2 bases, with 12 bases separating them. CDR3 in amino acids: CAARTGNYGYTF. The DNA for the CDR3 is TGTGCCGCCCGTACAGGGAACTATGGCTACACCTTC.

This chain links TRBV12-3 or TRBV12-4 with TRBJ2-2, with D maybe TRBD1 (6 bases). V lost 6 bases and J lost 7, with 12 bases in between. CDR3 length equals 13 residues. CDR3 in DNA: TGTGCCAGCAGCCTTACAGGGAACGGGGAGCTGTTTTTT. Protein: CASSLTGNGELFF.

The chain recombines TRBV3-1 (or the pseudogene TRBV3-2) with TRBJ2-3, with 7 bases lining up with TRBD2. Trimming removed 4 bases from V and 4 bases from J; junction bases left unmatched: 5. Germline V gives CDR1 LGHDT, CDR2 YNNKEL (reference sequence). The CDR3 is 14 residues long. The CDR3 DNA reads TGTGCCAGCAGCCGGGGGGGGGTCGCAGATACGCAGTATTTT. Translated, it gives CASSRGGVADTQYF.

J is TRBJ2-1 and V is TRBV21-1; the DNA was not compared with TRBD1, the D call given in the table. TRBV21-1 is marked as a pseudogene. The CDR3 has 16 residues. CDR3 DNA sequence: TGTGCCAGCACCCTAAGGTGGCAGGGGCTTAAGGGTGAGCAGTTCTTC. As protein: CASTLRWQGLKGEQFF.

This chain connects TRBV28 to TRBJ2-7; D might be TRBD1 (5 bases). Trimming pared 6 bases from V and 4 bases from J, leaving 7 bases between. The germline V gene has CDR1 MDHEN and CDR2 SYDVKM. The CDR3 is 11 amino acids. The CDR3 DNA reads TGTGCCAGCAGCCGACAGTACGAGCAGTACTTC. Protein: CASSRQYEQYF.

This chain joins TRBV6-5 and TRBJ2-7; TRBD1 matches at 9 bases. J gave up 0 bases and V 3 bases, and 6 bases lay outside the gene matches. Germline values: CDR1 MNHEY, CDR2 SVGAGI. This CDR3 contains 16 residues. The DNA for the CDR3 is TGTGCCAGCAGTTATTTGCGACAGGGGGACTCCTACGAGCAGTACTTC. This sequence encodes CASSYLRQGDSYEQYF.

Turning to this clone: Other DNA variants within this sample encode the same CDR3. The chain employs TRBV2 and TRBJ2-1; D perhaps matches TRBD2 (6 bases). Per germline, CDR1 SNHLY and CDR2 FYNNEI. The CDR3 covers 15 residues. V lost 0 bases to trimming and J lost 8 bases, with 14 bases between them. CDR3 DNA sequence: TGTGCCAGCAGTGAAGCTTCGCGAGGAGGGGATGAGCAGTTCTTC. Translated: CASSEASRGGDEQFF.